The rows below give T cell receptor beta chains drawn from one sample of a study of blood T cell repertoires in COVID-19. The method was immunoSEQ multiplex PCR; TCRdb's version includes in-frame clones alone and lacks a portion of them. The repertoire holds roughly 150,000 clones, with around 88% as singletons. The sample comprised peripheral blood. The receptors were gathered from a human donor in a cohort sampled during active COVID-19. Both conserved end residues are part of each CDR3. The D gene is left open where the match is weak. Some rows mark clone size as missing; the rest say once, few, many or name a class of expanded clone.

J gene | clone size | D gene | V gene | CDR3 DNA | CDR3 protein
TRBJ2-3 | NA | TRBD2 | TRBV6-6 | TGTGCCAGCAGTTCCTTGACTAGCGGCTACACAGATACGCAGTATTTT | CASSSLTSGYTDTQYF
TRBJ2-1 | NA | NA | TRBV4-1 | TGCGCCAGCAGCCAAGAGGGGAGCTCCTACAATGAGCAGTTCTTC | CASSQEGSSYNEQFF
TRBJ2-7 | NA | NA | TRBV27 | TGTGCCAGCAGTTTATCGATCGGTTTCTCCTACGAGCAGTACTTC | CASSLSIGFSYEQYF
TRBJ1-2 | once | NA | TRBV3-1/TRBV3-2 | TGTGCCAGCAGCGGAAGGGGCAGTTCCTATGGCTACACCTTC | CASSGRGSSYGYTF
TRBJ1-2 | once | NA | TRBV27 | TGTGCCAGCAGCCCCTCGGCGGGGGCCTATGGCTACACCTTC | CASSPSAGAYGYTF
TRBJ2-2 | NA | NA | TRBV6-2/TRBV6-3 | TGTGCCAGCAGTTACTCGGGGGGTCCTACGGACACCGGGGAGCTGTTTTTT | CASSYSGGPTDTGELFF
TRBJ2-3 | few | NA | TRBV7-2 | TGTGCCAGCAGCCTAAGTAGTTTCACAGATACGCAGTATTTT | CASSLSSFTDTQYF
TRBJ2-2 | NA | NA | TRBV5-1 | TGCGCCAGCCGGACGGGAACACCGGGGACCGGGGAGCTGTTTTTT | CASRTGTPGTGELFF
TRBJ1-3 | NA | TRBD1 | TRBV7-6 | TGTGCCAGCAGCCATGGACAGGGCCCCTCTGGAAACACCATATATTTT | CASSHGQGPSGNTIYF
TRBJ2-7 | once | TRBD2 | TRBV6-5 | TGTGCCAGCAGCTATGGGCAAGGGACTAGGGAGCAGTACTTC | CASSYGQGTREQYF
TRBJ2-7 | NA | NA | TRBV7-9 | TGTGCCAGCAGCACCGAACCGGTGAACGAGCAGTACTTC | CASSTEPVNEQYF
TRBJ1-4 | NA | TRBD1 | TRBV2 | TGTGCCAGCAGCGGACAGGGGTTAACTAATGAAAAACTGTTTTTT | CASSGQGLTNEKLFF
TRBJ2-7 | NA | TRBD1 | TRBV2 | TGTGCCAGCAGGGACCGGACAGGGTCCTACGAGCAGTACTTC | CASRDRTGSYEQYF
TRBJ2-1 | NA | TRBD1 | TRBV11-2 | TGTGCCAGCAGCCCCCGGGACAGGGGTATCGGTGAGCAGTTCTTC | CASSPRDRGIGEQFF
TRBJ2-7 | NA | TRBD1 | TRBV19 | TGTGCCAGTAGACGACAGGGGGCCTACGAGCAGTACTTC | CASRRQGAYEQYF
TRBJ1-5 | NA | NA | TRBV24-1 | TGTGCCACCATGACCCACCGGACAAGCTATAGCAATCAGCCCCAGCATTTT | CATMTHRTSYSNQPQHF
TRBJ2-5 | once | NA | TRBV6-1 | TGTGCCAGCAGTGAAGCCCCGGCAGGGCGCGGAGAGACCCAGTACTTC | CASSEAPAGRGETQYF
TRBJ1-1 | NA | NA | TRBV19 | TGTGCCAGTAATTTTGTGGGTCAGGGGATGGCCACTGAAGCTTTCTTT | CASNFVGQGMATEAFF
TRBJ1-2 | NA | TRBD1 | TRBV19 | TGTGCCAGTAGTATAAAGGGCAGGGGGGATGGCTACACCTTC | CASSIKGRGDGYTF
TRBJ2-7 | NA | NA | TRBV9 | TGTGCCAGCAGCGTAGGCATAGGGAATCGGGGTTACGAGCAGTACTTC | CASSVGIGNRGYEQYF
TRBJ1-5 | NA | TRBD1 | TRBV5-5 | TGTGCCAGCAGCTTGTCACAGGGGAATCAGCCCCAGCATTTT | CASSLSQGNQPQHF
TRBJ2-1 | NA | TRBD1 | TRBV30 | TGTGCCTGGAGTGTAAAGGGCTGGGGACAGGGCGGCAATGAGCAGTTCTTC | CAWSVKGWGQGGNEQFF
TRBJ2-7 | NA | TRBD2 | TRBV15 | TGTGCCACCAGAAGAAGCGGGGGGGAGACCTACGAGCAGTACTTC | CATRRSGGETYEQYF
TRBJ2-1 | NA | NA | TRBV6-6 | TGTGCCAGTACGGCGGGGCGGGGCCCCTACAATGAGCAGTTCTTC | CASTAGRGPYNEQFF
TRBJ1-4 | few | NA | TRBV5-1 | TGCGCCAGCAGCTTGATAGGGGTTGCAACTAATGAAAAACTGTTTTTT | CASSLIGVATNEKLFF
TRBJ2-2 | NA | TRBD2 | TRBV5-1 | TGCGCCAGCAGCCCGACTGGACTAGCGGGGTTGTGGGAGCTGTTTTTT | CASSPTGLAGLWELFF
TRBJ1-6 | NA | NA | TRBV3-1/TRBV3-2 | TGTGCCAGCAGAGTGAGGGATTCACCCCTCCACTTT | CASRVRDSPLHF
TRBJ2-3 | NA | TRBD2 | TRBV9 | TGTGCCAGCGATAGCGGGGGGGCAACAGATACGCAGTATTTT | CASDSGGATDTQYF
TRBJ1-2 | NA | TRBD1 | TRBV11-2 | TGTGCCAGCAGCCTGCCACAGGGGGCCTATGGCTACACCTTC | CASSLPQGAYGYTF
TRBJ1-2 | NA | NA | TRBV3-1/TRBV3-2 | TGTGCCAGCAGCCAAGAACCCCTCACAGGAAACTATGGCTACACCTTC | CASSQEPLTGNYGYTF